This record looks at one T cell receptor beta chain sequence and its context. V was pared by 3 bases and J by 5 bases, with 13 bases between. The CDR3 has 15 amino acids. The germline CDR1 and CDR2 sequences are MDHEN and SYDVKM. In the authors' methods: Amplification of reference gene primers provided the estimated nucleated cell counts. This table comes from immunoSEQ multiplex PCR, and its TCRdb copy is limited to in-frame clones, with some not included. V and J calls and clone size come straight from that table; D and trimming were deduced from the DNA. Of some 77,000 clones listed, around 88% are singletons. The data were obtained in a study of blood T cell repertoires in COVID-19. The wider study: Acute and convalescent COVID-19 specimens originated in the United States, Italy and Spain. Nucleic acid was either cDNA or gDNA, and it came from T cells, B-cell-depleted T cells, or PBMCs.

The sequencing sample was made of peripheral blood. This sequence was found in a man aged 25-40 years with acute or convalescent COVID-19. The chain links TRBV28 to TRBJ1-4; a possible D gene is TRBD1 (6 bases). The CDR3 reads CASSFVARGNEKLFF. The DNA of the CDR3 is TGTGCCAGCAGTTTTGTGGCCAGGGGAAATGAAAAACTGTTTTTT.